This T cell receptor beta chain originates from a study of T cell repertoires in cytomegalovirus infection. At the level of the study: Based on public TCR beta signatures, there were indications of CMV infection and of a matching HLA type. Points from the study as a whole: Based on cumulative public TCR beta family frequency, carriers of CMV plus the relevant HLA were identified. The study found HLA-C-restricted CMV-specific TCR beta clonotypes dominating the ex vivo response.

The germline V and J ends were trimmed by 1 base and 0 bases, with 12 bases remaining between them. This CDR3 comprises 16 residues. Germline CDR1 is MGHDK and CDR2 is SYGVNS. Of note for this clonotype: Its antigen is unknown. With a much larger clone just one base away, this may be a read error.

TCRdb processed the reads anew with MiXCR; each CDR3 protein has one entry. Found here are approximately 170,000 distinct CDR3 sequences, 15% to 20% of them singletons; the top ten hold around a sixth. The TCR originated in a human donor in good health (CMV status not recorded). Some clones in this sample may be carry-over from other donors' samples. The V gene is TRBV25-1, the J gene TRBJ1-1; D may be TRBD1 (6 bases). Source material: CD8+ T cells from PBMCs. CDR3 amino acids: CASSEWDIYMNTEAFF. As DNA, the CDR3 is TGTGCCAGCAGTGAATGGGACATTTACATGAACACTGAAGCTTTCTTT.